The source of this TCR beta chain is a study of T-cell reconstitution after alpha-beta-depleted transplantation in children. This clonotype was seen ten or more times. Unique molecular identifiers were used to barcode this TCRbeta library. TCRdb re-analysed the PCR reads in MiXCR, keeping a single row per CDR3 protein. Among more than 150,000 distinct CDR3 sequences listed, roughly 15% were seen once. Germline V gene lookup returns CDR1 DFQATT and CDR2 SNEGSKA (reference sequence). V was pared by 3 bases and J by 6 bases, with 12 bases of the junction left unmatched. The CDR3 totals 16 residues. The sequence was collected from a human donor who donated a stem cell graft to a child with acute lymphoblastic leukemia. Sequencing was performed on PBMCs from the stem cell graft donor, taken from the stem cell graft. The chain uses TRBV20-1 and TRBJ2-2; 8 positions match TRBD2. In DNA, the CDR3 is TGCAGTGCTAGGGGGTCTCTTAGCGGGACGGCCGGGGAGCTGTTTTTT. This encodes CSARGSLSGTAGELFF.